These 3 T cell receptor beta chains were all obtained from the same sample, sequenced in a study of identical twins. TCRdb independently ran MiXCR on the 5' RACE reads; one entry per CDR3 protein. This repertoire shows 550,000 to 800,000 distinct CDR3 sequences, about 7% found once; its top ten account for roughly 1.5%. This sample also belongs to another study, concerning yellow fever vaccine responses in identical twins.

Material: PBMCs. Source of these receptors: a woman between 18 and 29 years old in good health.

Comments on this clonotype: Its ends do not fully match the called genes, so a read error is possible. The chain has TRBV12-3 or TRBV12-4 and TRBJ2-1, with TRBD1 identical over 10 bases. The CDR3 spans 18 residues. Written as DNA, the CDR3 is TGTGCCTGCAGTTTAGTGGGAGCTCGGGACAGGGGTCCCTATGAGCAGTTCTTC. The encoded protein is CACSLVGARDRGPYEQFF.

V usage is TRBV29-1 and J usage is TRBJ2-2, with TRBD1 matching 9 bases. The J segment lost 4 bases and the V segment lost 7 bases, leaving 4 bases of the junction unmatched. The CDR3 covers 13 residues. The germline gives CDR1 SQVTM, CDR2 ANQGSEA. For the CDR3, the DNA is TGCAGCGCCGGGACAGGGATCACCGGGGAGCTGTTTTTT. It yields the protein CSAGTGITGELFF.

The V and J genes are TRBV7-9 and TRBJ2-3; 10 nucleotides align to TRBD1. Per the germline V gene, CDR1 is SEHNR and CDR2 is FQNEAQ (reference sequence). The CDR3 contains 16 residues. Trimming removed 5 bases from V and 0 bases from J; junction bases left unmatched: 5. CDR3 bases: TGTGCCAGCAGCACCCGACAGGGGGCCAGCACAGATACGCAGTATTTT. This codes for CASSTRQGASTDTQYF.